These 27 T cell receptor beta chains share one sample of origin, sequenced in a study of blood T cell repertoires in COVID-19. Sequenced by immunoSEQ multiplex PCR; TCRdb stores in-frame clones only, minus some. The sample records fewer than 40,000 clones, roughly 75% being singletons. Sequencing input: peripheral blood. The receptor set was obtained from a man older than 75 with active or convalescent COVID-19.

The gene calls are TRBV7-2 and TRBJ1-5; 9 bases match TRBD1. The ends lost 3 bases at V and 3 bases at J; junction bases unmatched: 3. The CDR3 loop spans 15 amino acids. Germline values: CDR1 SGHTA, CDR2 FQGNSA. The CDR3 region is CASSLRTGDNQPQHF. The DNA of the CDR3 is TGTGCCAGCAGCTTGCGGACAGGGGACAATCAGCCCCAGCATTTT.

This chain connects TRBV27 to TRBJ2-5, with TRBD2 matching 9 bases. Germline CDR1 reads MNHEY; CDR2 reads SMNVEV (reference sequence). V dropped 4 bases and J dropped 5; count of bases not matched to a gene: 5. This CDR3 is 14 amino acids long. The CDR3 is CASSSKAGGETQYF. The CDR3 DNA sequence: TGTGCCAGCAGTTCTAAGGCGGGGGGGGAGACCCAGTACTTC.

This chain joins TRBV10-3 and TRBJ1-6; TRBD1 matches at 8 bases. This CDR3 spans 14 amino acids. CDR1 and CDR2 from the germline V gene are ENHRY and SYGVKD. Trimming at V came to 3 bases and at J to 9 bases, leaving 4 bases not matched to a gene. Here the CDR3 reads CAISEDRGGSPLHF. DNA of the CDR3: TGTGCCATCAGTGAAGACAGGGGCGGTTCACCCCTCCACTTT.

CDR3 DNA: TGTGCCAGCAGTTTAGGACAGTATAGCAATCAGCCCCAGCATTTT. Residues: CASSLGQYSNQPQHF. J is TRBJ1-5 and V is TRBV28; a weak D match, TRBD1 (6 bases). V lost 2 bases, J lost 0 bases, and 8 bases lay in between. The CDR3 runs to 15 residues. Germline-derived CDR1 and CDR2 are MDHEN and SYDVKM. Full variable domain (remainder filled in from reference TRBV28 and TRBJ1-5): DVKVTQSSRYLVKRTGEKVFLECVQDMDHENMFWYRQDPGLGLRLIYFSYDVKMKEKGDIPEGYSVSREKKERFSLILESASTNQTSMYLCASSLGQYSNQPQHFGDGTRLSIL.

A single count supports this clone. The genes are TRBV27 and TRBJ1-6; D remains ambiguous. The CDR3 length is 12 residues. The V gene lost 5 bases and the J gene lost 4 bases, with 3 bases spanning the gap. Germline lookup yields CDR1 MNHEY and CDR2 SMNVEV (reference sequence). The CDR3 here is CASSLYNSPLHF. CDR3 sequence (DNA): TGTGCCAGCAGTCTATATAATTCACCCCTCCACTTT.

V gene TRBV24-1 combines with J gene TRBJ2-3; D ambiguous. CDR1 KGHDR and CDR2 SFDVKD come from the germline V gene. This CDR3 has 16 amino acids. V lost 4 bases to trimming and J lost 0 bases, with 13 bases between them. CDR3 amino acids: CATSERHVDSTDTQYF. The CDR3 region has the DNA TGTGCCACCAGTGAGAGACACGTCGATAGCACAGATACGCAGTATTTT.

The genes are TRBV5-5 and TRBJ1-5; D not resolved. Per the germline V gene, CDR1 is SGHKS and CDR2 is YYEKEE (reference sequence). The CDR3 length is 17 residues. V lost 4 bases and J lost 7, with 24 bases in between. This CDR3 is CASSLGVGEAPRQPQHF. Written as DNA, the CDR3 is TGTGCCAGCAGCCTTGGGGTTGGGGAGGCCCCCCGCCAGCCCCAGCATTTT.

This chain uses TRBV9 with TRBJ2-1; 12 nucleotides line up with TRBD2. The germline V gene has CDR1 SGDLS and CDR2 YYNGEE. The CDR3 is 17 amino acids. Trimming took 3 bases from V and 1 from J; bases not matched to a gene: 5. The CDR3 region has the DNA TGTGCCAGCAGCGCGCCGACTAGCGGGGGATCCTACAATGAGCAGTTCTTC. This sequence encodes CASSAPTSGGSYNEQFF.

The genes are TRBV27 and TRBJ2-1; 10 positions agree with TRBD2. This CDR3 has 15 residues. With 2 bases clipped from V and 8 bases from J, the junction kept 6 bases outside the gene matches. Germline assignment: CDR1 MNHEY and CDR2 SMNVEV (reference sequence). The CDR3 DNA reads TGTGCCAGCAGTTTAGCAACTAGCGGGATCCATGAGCAGTTCTTC. This codes for CASSLATSGIHEQFF.

The count of this clone is one. The V call is TRBV4-3, the J call TRBJ2-4; the match to TRBD2 covers 7 bases. CDR1 and CDR2 (germline): LGHNA, YSLEER. This CDR3 has 17 residues. Trimming cost V 0 bases and J 3 bases; bases outside gene matches: 8. The CDR3 nucleotides read TGCGCCAGCAGCCAAGATAAAGGGACGGGGGGCAAAAACATTCAGTACTTC. Its translation: CASSQDKGTGGKNIQYF.

This clone was seen a single time. The gene calls are TRBV28 and TRBJ2-1; a possible D gene is TRBD2 (6 bases). The CDR3 extends over 16 amino acids. Trimming took off 5 bases at V and 7 bases at J, with 21 bases between the two ends. Germline V gives CDR1 MDHEN, CDR2 SYDVKM. The CDR3, as DNA: TGTGCCAGCAGTGCGGCGGGATTCGGGGGAAGGAATGAGCAGTTCTTC. It encodes CASSAAGFGGRNEQFF.

The genes are TRBV24-1 and TRBJ2-1; 9 positions match TRBD1. Germline V gene sequence: CDR1 KGHDR, CDR2 SFDVKD. The CDR3 is 15 residues long. Trimming at V came to 1 base and at J to 8 bases, leaving 5 bases not matched to a gene. The CDR3, as DNA: TGTGCCACCAGTGATTTTGGGACAGGGAGCCATGAGCAGTTCTTC. Residues: CATSDFGTGSHEQFF.

In this sample, this clone turned up once. The chain uses TRBV6-6 and TRBJ1-1; possibly TRBD1 for D (6 bases). The germline V gene encodes CDR1 MNHNY and CDR2 SVGAGI (reference sequence). CDR3 length: 14 amino acids. Trimming pared 5 bases from V and 1 base from J, leaving 11 bases between. For the CDR3, the DNA is TGTGCCAGCAGTCGGGACATTGCGAACACTGAAGCTTTCTTT. This codes for CASSRDIANTEAFF.

This clone appeared once. The DNA of the CDR3 is TGCGCCAGCAGCTTGGGAAGGGGAGGGCATAGTGACACTGAAGCTTTCTTT. Translating it yields CASSLGRGGHSDTEAFF. The gene calls are TRBV5-1 and TRBJ1-1, with TRBD1 as a possible D gene (5 bases). The V and J ends lost 0 bases and 3 bases respectively, with 18 bases between them. Looked up from germline, CDR1 is SGHRS and CDR2 is YFSETQ. This CDR3 spans 17 amino acids.

The chain recombines TRBV5-1 with TRBJ2-7; D not resolved. V gave up 0 bases and J gave up 1 base, with 8 bases separating them. This CDR3 comprises 14 residues. CDR1 and CDR2 (germline): SGHRS, YFSETQ. CDR3 coding DNA: TGCGCCAGCAGCTTGGGGCATGGTTCCTACGAGCAGTACTTC. Protein product: CASSLGHGSYEQYF.

The chain combines TRBV6-5 with TRBJ1-6, with TRBD1 matching over 8 bases. V lost 8 bases to trimming and J lost 7 bases; unmatched junction nucleotides: 10. Germline lookup yields CDR1 MNHEY and CDR2 SVGAGI. CDR3 length equals 15 residues. For the CDR3, the DNA is TGTGCCAGCCGACCATCCGGGACAGGCAATTCACCCCTCCACTTT. Its translation: CASRPSGTGNSPLHF.

This chain connects TRBV30 to TRBJ2-1; D not resolved. This CDR3 contains 11 residues. Trimming removed 4 bases at V and 8 bases at J, with 9 bases between. In germline, CDR1 is GTSNPN, CDR2 SVGIG (reference sequence). Here the CDR3 DNA reads TGTGCCTGGAACCCAGGTGATGAGCAGTTCTTC. Its translation: CAWNPGDEQFF.

The CDR3 spells CASSGGLDSGGGETQYF. CDR3 bases: TGTGCCAGCAGCGGGGGACTTGACAGCGGGGGTGGAGAGACCCAGTACTTC. The chain is built from TRBV11-3 and TRBJ2-5, with 8 nucleotides matching TRBD2. Germline CDR1 SGHNT, CDR2 YENEEA. The CDR3 spans 17 residues. Trimming at V came to 5 bases and at J to 4 bases, leaving 15 bases not matched to a gene.

The V gene is TRBV4-3, the J gene TRBJ1-2; 8 nucleotides agree with TRBD1. CDR1 LGHNA and CDR2 YSLEER come from the germline V gene. V dropped 4 bases and J dropped 6; count of bases not matched to a gene: 4. The CDR3 sequence is 13 residues long. In DNA form, the CDR3 reads TGCGCCAGCAGCCGAGGACAGGGAAATGGCTACACCTTC. Translating it yields CASSRGQGNGYTF.

The chain is built from TRBV4-1 and TRBJ2-7; D is perhaps TRBD2 (5 bases). CDR3 length: 15 residues. CDR1 is MGHRA and CDR2 is YSYEKL in the germline V gene. V shed 1 base and J shed 0 bases, with 10 bases lying between them. CDR3 coding DNA: TGCGCCAGCAGCCAAGGAGTTAGCGTCTCCTACGAGCAGTACTTC. It encodes CASSQGVSVSYEQYF.

The sample holds a few counts of this clone. This chain connects TRBV4-3 to TRBJ1-2; D gene ambiguous. Germline V gives CDR1 LGHNA, CDR2 YSLEER. The V end lost 0 bases, the J end lost 5 bases, and 13 bases lay between the germline ends. The length of the CDR3 is 15 residues. The CDR3 loop is CASSQDRASGYGYTF. Written as DNA, the CDR3 is TGCGCCAGCAGCCAAGATCGGGCCTCGGGATATGGCTACACCTTC.

The V and J genes are TRBV7-9 and TRBJ1-3, with D possibly matching TRBD1 (6 bases). Germline V lookup: CDR1 SEHNR, CDR2 FQNEAQ (reference sequence). The germline V and J ends were trimmed by 6 bases and 0 bases, with 9 bases remaining between them. CDR3 length equals 14 residues. CDR3 sequence (DNA): TGTGCCAGCAGAGGGGGTAGCTCTGGAAACACCATATATTTT. Translated: CASRGGSSGNTIYF.

This clone occurred once. This chain links TRBV4-2 with TRBJ1-4, with D hard to call. This CDR3 has 14 residues. Germline V gene sequence: CDR1 LGHNA, CDR2 YNFKEQ. V was clipped by 0 bases and J by 4 bases, with 6 bases between them. The CDR3 DNA sequence: TGTGCCAGCAGCCAAGATCGGAGTAATGAAAAACTGTTTTTT. Translating it yields CASSQDRSNEKLFF.

This clone has more than one count but fewer than ten. V and J are TRBV4-1 and TRBJ2-1; 8 nucleotides agree with TRBD2. Trimming cost V 8 bases and J 9 bases; bases outside gene matches: 6. Germline V CDR1 and CDR2: MGHRA, YSYEKL. This CDR3 contains 12 residues. The CDR3 is CASSPAGAEQFF. The CDR3 DNA reads as TGCGCCAGCTCCCCAGCGGGGGCTGAGCAGTTCTTC.

The CDR3 reads CASTGYNSPLHF. The CDR3 DNA follows: TGCGCCAGCACAGGGTATAATTCACCCCTCCACTTT. This rearrangement joins TRBV10-1 to TRBJ1-6, with a tentative D call TRBD1 (5 bases). CDR3 length: 12 amino acids. Trimming removed 7 bases from V and 4 bases from J, with 5 bases in between. Germline loops: CDR1 WNHNN, CDR2 SYGVQD (reference sequence).

The CDR3 spells CASSPLRGQGPEQYF. CDR3 DNA: TGTGCCAGTAGTCCGCTACGGGGACAGGGCCCCGAGCAGTACTTC. The rearrangement joins TRBV19 to TRBJ2-7; 9 bases match TRBD1. Per germline, CDR1 LNHDA and CDR2 SQIVND (reference sequence). With V trimmed by 5 bases and J by 6 bases, 11 bases remained unmatched. There are 15 residues in the CDR3.

The chain couples TRBV3-1 (or the pseudogene TRBV3-2) to TRBJ2-1; 9 positions agree with TRBD2. CDR1 is LGHDT, CDR2 YNNKEL, per germline (reference sequence). CDR3 size: 16 residues. Trimming at V came to 4 bases and at J to 4 bases, leaving 8 bases not matched to a gene. CDR3 protein: CASSRSSGRSYNEQFF. DNA for the CDR3: TGTGCCAGCAGCCGAAGTAGCGGGAGATCATACAATGAGCAGTTCTTC.